The 29 T cell receptor beta chains presented below share a single source sample, sequenced in a study of blood T cell repertoires in COVID-19. The assay was immunoSEQ multiplex PCR, and TCRdb's table has in-frame clones only and misses some. Found here are 40,000 or so clones, roughly 74% of them singletons; the top ten hold around 60%. The sample was peripheral blood. Source of these receptors: a man older than 75 with acute or convalescent COVID-19.

This chain links TRBV27 with TRBJ2-1; TRBD2 aligns across 9 bases. J lost 5 bases, V lost 5 bases, and 4 bases had no gene match. The CDR3 totals 14 residues. CDR1 and CDR2 (germline): MNHEY, SMNVEV (reference sequence). The CDR3 DNA reads as TGTGCCAGCAGTGGACTAGCGCACCACAATGAGCAGTTCTTC. Amino acids: CASSGLAHHNEQFF.

This sequence joins TRBV2 and TRBJ1-2; the D is unclear. The germline V gene encodes CDR1 SNHLY and CDR2 FYNNEI. V was pared by 5 bases and J by 7 bases, with 11 bases between. The CDR3 extends over 12 amino acids. The CDR3 DNA reads TGTGCCAGCAGTCCCCCGACAAGTGGCTACACCTTC. Its translation: CASSPPTSGYTF.

This clone was counted only a few times. The chain couples TRBV6-5 to TRBJ2-7, with 7 positions matching TRBD1. The CDR3 is 15 amino acids. V lost 4 bases, J lost 5 bases, and 11 bases stayed unmatched. Germline V gene sequence: CDR1 MNHEY, CDR2 SVGAGI. The CDR3, as DNA: TGTGCCAGCAGTTGGACGAGGGACAGTCACAACGAGCAGTACTTC. Translated: CASSWTRDSHNEQYF.

V gene TRBV6-1 combines with J gene TRBJ2-7; no clear D gene. Germline CDR1 is MNHNS and CDR2 is SASEGT. Trimming took off 2 bases at V and 3 bases at J, with 14 bases between the two ends. This CDR3 comprises 15 residues. The CDR3 region is CASSESLGRVYEQYF. The CDR3 DNA follows: TGTGCCAGCAGTGAATCACTGGGCAGAGTCTACGAGCAGTACTTC.

J is TRBJ2-2 and V is TRBV28, with TRBD1 matching over 7 bases. The CDR3 has 16 residues. Germline V CDR1 and CDR2: MDHEN, SYDVKM. After removal of 6 bases from V and 5 bases from J, the junction contained 12 bases not matched to a gene. The DNA for the CDR3 is TGTGCCAGCAGCAAGGGGGCGGGCGGGTTGACCGGGGAGCTGTTTTTT. Amino acids: CASSKGAGGLTGELFF. Using reference TRBV28 and TRBJ2-2 for the parts outside the CDR3, the full variable domain is DVKVTQSSRYLVKRTGEKVFLECVQDMDHENMFWYRQDPGLGLRLIYFSYDVKMKEKGDIPEGYSVSREKKERFSLILESASTNQTSMYLCASSKGAGGLTGELFFGEGSRLTVL.

On this clone: An end of the junction differs from the germline gene, which may be a read error. The genes are TRBV5-1 and TRBJ2-2; TRBD1 is a possible D gene (5 bases). The CDR3 is 17 amino acids. The V gene's germline CDR1 is SGHRS and CDR2 YFSETQ. CDR3 amino acids: CAISPVGGRANTGELFF. The CDR3, as DNA: TGCGCCATCAGCCCAGTTGGCGGCAGGGCCAACACCGGGGAGCTGTTTTTT.

The chain is built from TRBV24-1 and TRBJ2-3; 7 bases agree with TRBD2. Germline assignment: CDR1 KGHDR and CDR2 SFDVKD. This CDR3 is built from 16 residues. V shed 9 bases and J 4 bases; nucleotides not matched to a gene: 15. CDR3 coding DNA: TGTGCCACCGTGAGGACCGGCGGGAGTATGGCAGATACGCAGTATTTT. Translated: CATVRTGGSMADTQYF.

This clone was recorded once. J is TRBJ2-7 and V is TRBV4-2; no clear D. The CDR3 sequence is 15 residues long. The germline V and J ends were trimmed by 1 base and 3 bases, with 13 bases remaining between them. Germline CDR1 is LGHNA and CDR2 is YNFKEQ. CDR3 nucleotide sequence: TGTGCCAGCAGCCAAGCTAACGCCGGGTACTACGAGCAGTACTTC. It codes for CASSQANAGYYEQYF.

The chain has TRBV2 and TRBJ1-5; D is unclear. V was shortened by 1 base and J by 5 bases, with 6 bases between the two germline ends. Germline V gene lookup returns CDR1 SNHLY and CDR2 FYNNEI. The CDR3 runs to 13 residues. This CDR3 reads CASSEGADQPQHF. The CDR3 region has the DNA TGTGCCAGCAGTGAAGGGGCAGATCAGCCCCAGCATTTT.

This clone was detected only a few times. The chain recombines TRBV4-2 with TRBJ2-7, with D possibly matching TRBD1 (7 bases). The CDR3 totals 15 residues. Per the germline V gene, CDR1 is LGHNA and CDR2 is YNFKEQ. With 0 bases removed from V and 13 bases from J, the gap between germline ends came to 22 bases. The CDR3 reads CASSQDLRGTDGYYF. The CDR3 region has the DNA TGTGCCAGCAGCCAAGATCTCAGGGGGACTGACGGCTATTACTTC.

The chain uses TRBV18 and TRBJ2-1; 10 bases align to TRBD1. The germline gives CDR1 KGHSH, CDR2 LQKENI. There are 16 residues in the CDR3. V was clipped by 3 bases and J by 3 bases; unmatched bases: 5. For the CDR3, the DNA is TGTGCCAGCTCACCGGTGACAGGGGGCTTCTACAATGAGCAGTTCTTC. It is translated as CASSPVTGGFYNEQFF.

The rearrangement uses TRBV4-2 and TRBJ2-5, with TRBD2 identical over 8 bases. V was clipped by 0 bases and J by 4 bases; unmatched bases: 10. CDR3 length: 17 amino acids. CDR1 LGHNA and CDR2 YNFKEQ come from the germline V gene. CDR3 protein: CASSQETGGPLGETQYF. The DNA for the CDR3 is TGTGCCAGCAGCCAAGAAACGGGAGGGCCGCTTGGAGAGACCCAGTACTTC.

The chain uses TRBV4-2 and TRBJ2-3, with D perhaps TRBD1 (6 bases). Germline CDR1 is LGHNA and CDR2 is YNFKEQ. This CDR3 contains 16 residues. V dropped 0 bases and J dropped 3 bases, with 13 bases sitting between them. CDR3 nucleotide sequence: TGTGCCAGCAGCCAAGATGGGACACTTTTAACAGATACGCAGTATTTT. Protein sequence: CASSQDGTLLTDTQYF.

This clone was seen a single time. The V call is TRBV18, the J call TRBJ2-2; D possibly corresponds to TRBD2 (5 bases). The length of the CDR3 is 13 residues. V lost 5 bases, J lost 5 bases, and 9 bases lay in between. Germline CDR1 and CDR2: KGHSH and LQKENI. The CDR3 bases are TGTGCCAGCTCAGAAAGCGGAACCGGGGAGCTGTTTTTT. Amino acids: CASSESGTGELFF.

This clone was counted once. The V gene is TRBV30, the J gene TRBJ2-1; 9 bases are a match to TRBD2. V trimming: 8 bases; J trimming: 1 base; junction bases outside the gene matches: 9. Germline loops: CDR1 GTSNPN, CDR2 SVGIG (reference sequence). The CDR3 extends over 15 amino acids. The CDR3 sequence is CAGSSGTISYNEQFF. The CDR3 region has the DNA TGTGCCGGATCTAGCGGGACGATTTCCTACAATGAGCAGTTCTTC. Based on the CDR3 plus reference TRBV30 and TRBJ2-1, the full variable domain is SQTIHQWPATLVQPVGSPLSLECTVEGTSNPNLYWYRQAAGRGLQLLFYSVGIGQISSEVPQNLSASRPQDRQFILSSKKLLLSDSGFYLCAGSSGTISYNEQFFGPGTRLTVL.

The V gene is TRBV6-5, the J gene TRBJ2-5; the D gene is possibly TRBD2 (5 bases). Germline loops: CDR1 MNHEY, CDR2 SVGAGI. The V end was cut by 5 bases, the J end by 5 bases, with 12 bases between. This CDR3 is built from 13 residues. The DNA for the CDR3 is TGTGCCAGCAGTAGGAGGATCTTGGAGACCCAGTACTTC. Amino acids: CASSRRILETQYF.

The V call is TRBV2, the J call TRBJ2-7; 10 bases align to TRBD2. V was clipped by 5 bases and J by 5 bases; unmatched bases: 3. Germline loops: CDR1 SNHLY, CDR2 FYNNEI. This CDR3 comprises 13 residues. The CDR3 region is CASSPSGSNEQYF. CDR3 DNA: TGTGCCAGCAGTCCTAGCGGGAGTAACGAGCAGTACTTC.

This sequence joins TRBV11-2 and TRBJ2-3; 7 bases are shared with TRBD2. The germline gives CDR1 SGHAT, CDR2 FQNNGV. The CDR3 runs 15 residues. V dropped 7 bases and J dropped 2; count of bases not matched to a gene: 9. The CDR3: CASTRLGLVTDTQYF. The CDR3 coding sequence is TGTGCCAGCACCAGGCTAGGACTAGTCACAGATACGCAGTATTTT.

The chain uses TRBV18 and TRBJ2-7, with TRBD1 as a possible D gene (5 bases). CDR1 is KGHSH, CDR2 LQKENI, per germline. V lost 5 bases and J lost 3, with 5 bases in between. This CDR3 is built from 11 residues. The CDR3: CASSDSYEQYF. The DNA of the CDR3 is TGTGCCAGCTCAGACAGCTACGAGCAGTACTTC.

The chain joins TRBV11-2 to TRBJ2-1; 9 bases agree with TRBD2. The CDR3 has 15 amino acids. CDR1 is SGHAT, CDR2 FQNNGV, per germline. Trimming took 5 bases from V and 6 from J; bases not matched to a gene: 8. The CDR3 spells CASSPQAGGGNEQFF. The CDR3 bases are TGTGCCAGCAGCCCCCAGGCGGGAGGGGGCAATGAGCAGTTCTTC.

This rearrangement joins TRBV28 to TRBJ1-1; D is possibly TRBD1 (5 bases). The CDR3 is made up of 12 amino acids. Germline-derived CDR1 and CDR2 are MDHEN and SYDVKM. V was pared by 3 bases and J by 9 bases, with 11 bases between. In DNA form, the CDR3 reads TGTGCCAGCAGTTTGAAAGGACAAAAAGCTTTCTTT. It is translated as CASSLKGQKAFF.

The chain uses TRBV5-1 and TRBJ2-5; 7 nucleotides align to TRBD1. Germline lookup yields CDR1 SGHRS and CDR2 YFSETQ. The CDR3 contains 15 residues. The J segment lost 3 bases and the V segment lost 0 bases, leaving 5 bases of the junction unmatched. The CDR3 coding sequence is TGCGCCAGCAGCTTGGCCCCCGGGACAGAAGAGACCCAGTACTTC. This encodes CASSLAPGTEETQYF.

V and J are TRBV29-1 and TRBJ2-3; D unresolved. Trimming removed 3 bases from V and 1 base from J, with 11 bases in between. CDR1 is SQVTM, CDR2 ANQGSEA, per germline. This CDR3 region has 14 residues. CDR3 sequence (DNA): TGCAGCGTTGATGTGGCCCGGGGCACAGATACGCAGTATTTT. Protein product: CSVDVARGTDTQYF.

At least ten counts were recorded for this clone. The chain carries TRBV27 and TRBJ2-1; TRBD2 matches at 12 bases. V lost 4 bases to trimming and J lost 8 bases; unmatched junction nucleotides: 9. CDR1 MNHEY and CDR2 SMNVEV come from the germline V gene (reference sequence). CDR3 length: 16 amino acids. CDR3 residues: CASSSLGLAGGDEQFF. The CDR3 region has the DNA TGTGCCAGCAGTTCCCTAGGCCTAGCGGGAGGGGATGAGCAGTTCTTC.

The rearrangement links TRBV7-2 to TRBJ2-1; 7 bases agree with TRBD2. Germline V CDR1 and CDR2: SGHTA, FQGNSA. After removal of 8 bases from V and 2 bases from J, the junction contained 9 bases not matched to a gene. The CDR3 consists of 15 residues. CDR3 protein: CASALTAGAYNEQFF. The DNA of the CDR3 is TGTGCCAGCGCCCTTACGGCGGGAGCCTACAATGAGCAGTTCTTC.

J is TRBJ2-7 and V is TRBV18; D might be TRBD1 (6 bases). Looked up from germline, CDR1 is KGHSH and CDR2 is LQKENI. Trimming shortened V by 5 bases and J by 2 bases, and 16 bases separated the two germline ends. The CDR3 has 15 amino acids. The DNA for the CDR3 is TGTGCCAGCTCAATCTCGGACAGTCCCCCCTACGAGCAGTACTTC. This encodes CASSISDSPPYEQYF.

This chain links TRBV7-6 with TRBJ2-7; 8 bases are a match to TRBD2. Per germline, CDR1 SGHVS and CDR2 FNYEAQ. The CDR3 length is 15 residues. V dropped 5 bases and J dropped 4; count of bases not matched to a gene: 10. The CDR3 nucleotides are TGTGCCAGCAGCCCCGGATCGGGAGGGCCTTACGAGCAGTACTTC. Its protein product is CASSPGSGGPYEQYF.

Only a few counts were recorded for this clone. The chain joins TRBV5-5 to TRBJ2-3, with 7 bases aligning to TRBD1. CDR3 length equals 15 residues. CDR1 and CDR2 (germline): SGHKS, YYEKEE (reference sequence). V gave up 4 bases and J gave up 3 bases; unmatched junction bases: 8. The CDR3 bases are TGTGCCAGCAGCAAGGGACAGTGGAATACAGATACGCAGTATTTT. Its translation: CASSKGQWNTDTQYF.

V usage is TRBV6-5 and J usage is TRBJ1-5; D is perhaps TRBD1 (6 bases). The CDR3 extends over 15 amino acids. From germline, CDR1 is MNHEY and CDR2 SVGAGI. V lost 0 bases and J 5 bases, leaving 11 bases between the germline ends. DNA of the CDR3: TGTGCCAGCAGTTACTCGACCTACAGGGATCAGCCCCAGCATTTT. Protein product: CASSYSTYRDQPQHF.